This TCR beta chain was documented in a study of response to subunit inactivated influenza vaccine. Details on this clonotype: The antigen is undetermined.

Germline trimming cut 3 bases from V and 3 bases from J; bases unmatched to any gene: 5. The CDR3 is 13 residues long. CDR1 DFQATT and CDR2 SNEGSKA come from the germline V gene (reference sequence). TCRdb itself ran the RT-PCR reads through MiXCR, one entry per CDR3 protein. This sample has roughly 710,000 distinct CDR3 sequences, with 12% to 15% found just once. Notes on the study in general: Each seasonal influenza vaccination recruits few new T cells, the authors suggested.

The genes are TRBV20-1 and TRBJ2-7; 7 bases are a match to TRBD2. Sequenced material: PBMCs from blood, taken less than 15 days before vaccination. This receptor was obtained from a man aged 50-59 years who received an inactivated influenza vaccine. CDR3 sequence reads: CSARAASGYEQYF. DNA of the CDR3: TGCAGTGCTAGGGCGGCTAGCGGCTACGAGCAGTACTTC.